This T cell receptor beta chain was retrieved from a study of cytomegalovirus exposure and HLA in healthy donors. Sequenced by immunoSEQ multiplex PCR; TCRdb stores in-frame clones only, minus some. The table includes 200,000 to 250,000 clones, more than 85% detected once. Whole-study findings and limits: Most TCR sequences were uncommon, yet certain public TCRs appeared in many donors.

V was pared by 4 bases and J by 5 bases, with 25 bases between. Germline V gene sequence: CDR1 SGHRS, CDR2 YFSETQ. The CDR3 has 18 residues. This clone was seen a single time. What it binds is unknown. The donors were members of the approximately 120-subject validation cohort (separate from the roughly 700-subject first cohort). This chain uses TRBV5-1 with TRBJ2-1; tentatively, D is TRBD2 (7 bases). The sequenced sample was PBMCs. This receptor was taken from a man aged 18 to 29 in good health and CMV-seropositive. The CDR3 is CASSQYRGAGAPDNEQFF. In nucleotides, the CDR3 is TGCGCCAGCAGCCAGTACCGGGGGGCTGGGGCCCCGGACAATGAGCAGTTCTTC.